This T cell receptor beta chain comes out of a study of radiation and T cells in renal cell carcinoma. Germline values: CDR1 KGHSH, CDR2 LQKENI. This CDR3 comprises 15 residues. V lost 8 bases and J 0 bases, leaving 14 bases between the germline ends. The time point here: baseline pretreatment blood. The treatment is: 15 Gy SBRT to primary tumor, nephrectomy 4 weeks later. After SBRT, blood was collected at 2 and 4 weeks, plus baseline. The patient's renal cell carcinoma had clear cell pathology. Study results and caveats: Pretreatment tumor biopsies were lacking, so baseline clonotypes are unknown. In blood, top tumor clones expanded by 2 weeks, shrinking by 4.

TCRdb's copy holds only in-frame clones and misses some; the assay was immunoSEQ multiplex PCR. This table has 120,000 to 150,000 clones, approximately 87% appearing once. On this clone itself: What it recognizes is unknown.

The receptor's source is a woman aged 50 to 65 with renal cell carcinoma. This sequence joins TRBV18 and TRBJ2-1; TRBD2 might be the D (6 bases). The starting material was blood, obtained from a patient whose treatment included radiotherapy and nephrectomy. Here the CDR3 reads CASRTGVSSYNEQFF. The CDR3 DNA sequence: TGTGCCAGCAGGACGGGAGTTTCCTCCTACAATGAGCAGTTCTTC.